The 32 T cell receptor beta chains below all came from one sample that was sequenced in a study of cytomegalovirus exposure and HLA in healthy donors. PCR was performed using 60 Vbeta and 13 Jbeta primers. Generated by immunoSEQ multiplex PCR, the TCRdb table keeps only in-frame clones and is missing some. The table gives approximately 100,000 clones; the top ten clones make up about 3.5% of it. Sequencing was carried out using PBMCs. All receptors come from a man aged 35 to 55 in good health and CMV-seronegative.

V and J are TRBV4-1 and TRBJ2-7, with D maybe TRBD2 (5 bases). CDR3 length equals 16 residues. The ends were cut back, 0 bases at V and 6 bases at J, with 18 bases in the middle. Germline V CDR1 and CDR2: MGHRA, YSYEKL. The CDR3 here is CASSQELGPTAGEQYF. The CDR3 DNA follows: TGCGCCAGCAGCCAAGAGTTAGGCCCTACGGCGGGCGAGCAGTACTTC.

The chain employs TRBV30 and TRBJ1-1; 9 nucleotides match TRBD1. From germline, CDR1 is GTSNPN and CDR2 SVGIG (reference sequence). V gave up 4 bases and J gave up 5 bases; unmatched junction bases: 5. CDR3 length: 13 residues. The CDR3 here is CAWTRQGGTEAFF. The CDR3 bases are TGTGCCTGGACCAGACAGGGGGGGACTGAAGCTTTCTTT.

This chain links TRBV6-5 with TRBJ2-7; D gene ambiguous. Germline V gives CDR1 MNHEY, CDR2 SVGAGI. The CDR3 covers 15 residues. V gave up 5 bases and J gave up 7 bases, with 21 bases separating them. The CDR3 DNA follows: TGTGCCAGCAGTCAGCCCTCAATGGGCCCCTTGGAGCAGTACTTC. Translation: CASSQPSMGPLEQYF.

The rearrangement links TRBV28 to TRBJ1-2, with a weak D call TRBD1 (5 bases). This CDR3 has 12 amino acids. Deletions cut 4 bases from V and 3 bases from J, with 6 bases between. Germline CDR1 is MDHEN and CDR2 is SYDVKM. CDR3 coding DNA: TGTGCCAGCAGTTCGACAGACTATGGCTACACCTTC. Its protein product is CASSSTDYGYTF.

The J gene is TRBJ2-1, the V gene TRBV5-1; 9 bases agree with TRBD2. Germline trimming cut 6 bases from V and 5 bases from J; bases unmatched to any gene: 9. The CDR3 contains 15 residues. Per the germline V gene, CDR1 is SGHRS and CDR2 is YFSETQ. CDR3 sequence reads: CASTVLAGSNNEQFF. The CDR3 DNA reads as TGCGCCAGCACTGTTCTAGCGGGATCCAACAATGAGCAGTTCTTC.

V gene TRBV29-1 combines with J gene TRBJ2-7; 11 bases align to TRBD2. The CDR3 totals 13 residues. V gave up 4 bases and J gave up 6 bases; unmatched junction bases: 5. Germline CDR1 reads SQVTM; CDR2 reads ANQGSEA. The CDR3 DNA sequence: TGCAGCGTTGTTGTCCTAGCGGGGGGCGAGCAGTACTTC. This sequence encodes CSVVVLAGGEQYF.

The V and J genes are TRBV9 and TRBJ2-1; 16 bases map to TRBD2. CDR3 length: 16 residues. Losses at the gene ends were 7 bases for V and 7 bases for J; bases not matched to a gene: 8. CDR1 is SGDLS, CDR2 YYNGEE, per germline. This CDR3 reads CASGGLAGGPENEQFF. Written as DNA, the CDR3 is TGTGCCAGCGGGGGACTAGCGGGGGGGCCGGAAAATGAGCAGTTCTTC.

V gene TRBV27 combines with J gene TRBJ2-2; 7 nucleotides line up with TRBD1. This CDR3 region has 14 residues. J was trimmed by 5 bases and V by 6 bases; bases with no gene match: 6. Germline CDR1 reads MNHEY; CDR2 reads SMNVEV (reference sequence). The CDR3 protein is CASRRQGSTGELFF. CDR3 nucleotide sequence: TGTGCCAGCAGGAGACAGGGATCAACCGGGGAGCTGTTTTTT.

The J gene is TRBJ1-2, the V gene TRBV18; possibly TRBD1 for D (6 bases). Germline V lookup: CDR1 KGHSH, CDR2 LQKENI. With 4 bases removed from V and 2 bases from J, the gap between germline ends came to 11 bases. The CDR3 is 14 residues long. The CDR3 DNA reads TGTGCCAGCTCACTGGGGGCCCGAAACTATGGCTACACCTTC. Translation gives CASSLGARNYGYTF.

The V and J genes are TRBV14 and TRBJ2-1; TRBD1 matches at 9 bases. Per germline, CDR1 SGHDN and CDR2 FVKESK. V trimming: 4 bases; J trimming: 6 bases; junction bases outside the gene matches: 16. CDR3 size: 18 residues. DNA of the CDR3: TGTGCCAGCAGCCCGATCGGGACAGGGAATATCCCCCGCAATGAGCAGTTCTTC. This sequence encodes CASSPIGTGNIPRNEQFF.

V and J are TRBV5-1 and TRBJ2-3, with D perhaps TRBD2 (6 bases). The germline CDR1 and CDR2 sequences are SGHRS and YFSETQ. V lost 1 base and J lost 2, with 14 bases in between. The CDR3 length is 16 residues. CDR3 loop: CASSLLSGDPTDTQYF. CDR3 nucleotides: TGCGCCAGCAGCTTGCTCTCGGGGGACCCCACAGATACGCAGTATTTT.

This chain connects TRBV5-1 to TRBJ2-5; weak D call: TRBD2 (6 bases). The CDR3 has 15 amino acids. Trimming left V 3 bases short and J 2 bases short, with 14 bases between. CDR1 and CDR2 (germline): SGHRS, YFSETQ. This CDR3 reads CASSSQRLEQETQYF. The DNA of the CDR3 is TGCGCCAGCAGCTCCCAACGACTAGAACAAGAGACCCAGTACTTC.

The rearrangement joins TRBV5-1 to TRBJ1-1; TRBD1 aligns across 9 bases. This CDR3 region has 14 residues. V lost 4 bases, J lost 5 bases, and 6 bases stayed unmatched. Looked up from germline, CDR1 is SGHRS and CDR2 is YFSETQ. In nucleotides, the CDR3 is TGCGCCAGCAGCCCAAGGGACAGGGCGACTGAAGCTTTCTTT. This sequence encodes CASSPRDRATEAFF.

J is TRBJ2-7 and V is TRBV6-5; 8 bases align to TRBD1. The CDR3 runs to 13 residues. Germline V gene sequence: CDR1 MNHEY, CDR2 SVGAGI. The V gene end was trimmed by 2 bases and the J gene end by 4 bases; junction bases not matched to a gene: 1. CDR3 residues: CASSYTGGYEQYF. The CDR3 coding sequence is TGTGCCAGCAGTTACACAGGGGGGTACGAGCAGTACTTC.

The genes are TRBV7-2 and TRBJ1-2; 8 nucleotides agree with TRBD1. The CDR3 has 16 amino acids. Germline lookup yields CDR1 SGHTA and CDR2 FQGNSA. V shed 4 bases, J shed 4 bases, and the junction held 11 bases outside the gene matches. Here the CDR3 reads CASSSAGTGLVYGYTF. The CDR3, as DNA: TGTGCCAGCAGCTCCGCCGGGACAGGCCTGGTCTATGGCTACACCTTC.

The CDR3 sequence: CASRDRGFNTEAFF. As DNA, the CDR3 is TGCGCCAGCAGAGACAGGGGGTTTAACACTGAAGCTTTCTTT. The chain couples TRBV5-1 to TRBJ1-1, with TRBD1 matching over 9 bases. In germline, CDR1 is SGHRS, CDR2 YFSETQ. V shed 5 bases, J shed 2 bases, and the junction held 4 bases outside the gene matches. The CDR3 spans 14 residues. Using reference TRBV5-1 and TRBJ1-1 for the parts outside the CDR3, the full variable domain is KAGVTQTPRYLIKTRGQQVTLSCSPISGHRSVSWYQQTPGQGLQFLFEYFSETQRNKGNFPGRFSGRQFSNSRSEMNVSTLELGDSALYLCASRDRGFNTEAFFGQGTRLTVV.

The chain is built from TRBV9 and TRBJ1-6; the match to TRBD1 covers 7 bases. The V and J ends lost 3 bases and 5 bases, in that order; junction bases with no gene match: 5. The CDR3 is 15 residues long. From germline, CDR1 is SGDLS and CDR2 YYNGEE. The CDR3 spells CASSEGTVDNSPLHF. The CDR3 coding sequence is TGTGCCAGCAGCGAGGGGACAGTCGATAATTCACCCCTCCACTTT.

V is TRBV30 and J is TRBJ2-7, with 9 bases aligning to TRBD2. Germline-derived CDR1 and CDR2 are GTSNPN and SVGIG (reference sequence). This CDR3 spans 14 amino acids. V was pared by 1 base and J by 7 bases, with 8 bases of the junction left unmatched. The CDR3 DNA reads as TGTGCCTGGAGTGCGGCTAGCGGGGTTCTGGAGCAGTACTTC. Protein sequence: CAWSAASGVLEQYF.

The CDR3 DNA follows: TGTGCCAGCAGCCGGTGGACAGGGGAAAATTCACCCCTCCACTTT. Its translation is CASSRWTGENSPLHF. The chain carries TRBV14 and TRBJ1-6; 9 bases fit TRBD1. The germline V gene encodes CDR1 SGHDN and CDR2 FVKESK. The junction had 5 bases not matched to a gene; V was cut back by 4 bases and J by 7 bases. The length of the CDR3 is 15 residues.

CDR3 amino acids: CASSFSGTLGTEAFF. The CDR3 DNA is TGTGCCAGCAGTTTCTCCGGGACATTGGGCACTGAAGCTTTCTTT. V and J are TRBV27 and TRBJ1-1, with D perhaps TRBD1 (6 bases). The germline CDR1 and CDR2 sequences are MNHEY and SMNVEV (reference sequence). The CDR3 has 15 residues. Trimming stripped 3 bases from V and 4 bases from J, with 15 bases between.

The chain uses TRBV27 and TRBJ2-3; D is unresolved. With 4 bases removed from V and 0 bases from J, the gap between germline ends came to 11 bases. CDR1 is MNHEY and CDR2 is SMNVEV in the germline V gene (reference sequence). This CDR3 contains 15 residues. CDR3 in amino acids: CASSSQTASTDTQYF. CDR3 nucleotide sequence: TGTGCCAGCAGTTCTCAGACTGCTAGCACAGATACGCAGTATTTT.

The chain uses TRBV30 and TRBJ2-1; TRBD1 aligns across 10 bases. The V gene's germline CDR1 is GTSNPN and CDR2 SVGIG (reference sequence). The CDR3 has 13 residues. Trimming at V came to 5 bases and at J to 8 bases, leaving 6 bases not matched to a gene. CDR3 sequence reads: CAWGQGVVDEQFF. In DNA, the CDR3 is TGTGCCTGGGGACAGGGGGTGGTCGATGAGCAGTTCTTC.

The chain links TRBV6-5 to TRBJ1-3; D is possibly TRBD1 (6 bases). The V end lost 2 bases, the J end lost 0 bases, and 11 bases lay between the germline ends. The CDR3 has 16 amino acids. The germline CDR1 and CDR2 sequences are MNHEY and SVGAGI. Here the CDR3 reads CASSYGTGISGNTIYF. DNA for the CDR3: TGTGCCAGCAGTTACGGTACAGGGATCTCTGGAAACACCATATATTTT.

This sequence joins TRBV19 and TRBJ2-7; D not certain. The ends were cut back, 3 bases at V and 3 bases at J, with 12 bases in the middle. The CDR3 loop spans 14 amino acids. Germline CDR1 LNHDA, CDR2 SQIVND (reference sequence). This chain's CDR3 is CASSIRVADYEQYF. The CDR3 nucleotides read TGTGCCAGTAGTATCCGGGTTGCGGACTACGAGCAGTACTTC.

The chain combines TRBV7-2 with TRBJ2-5, with 10 bases lining up with TRBD2. The V gene end was trimmed by 5 bases and the J gene end by 4 bases; junction bases not matched to a gene: 13. The germline CDR1 and CDR2 sequences are SGHTA and FQGNSA. The CDR3 totals 17 residues. CDR3 nucleotides: TGTGCCAGCAGCCCCTCTTCAGCGGGGGGGCTGAGAGAGACCCAGTACTTC. This codes for CASSPSSAGGLRETQYF. Complete variable domain (other parts from reference TRBV7-2 and TRBJ2-5): GAGVSQSPSNKVTEKGKDVELRCDPISGHTALYWYRQSLGQGLEFLIYFQGNSAPDKSGLPSDRFSAERTGGSVSTLTIQRTQQEDSAVYLCASSPSSAGGLRETQYFGPGTRLLVL.

This chain uses TRBV30 with TRBJ1-4; 10 nucleotides match TRBD1. This CDR3 has 14 amino acids. Per germline, CDR1 GTSNPN and CDR2 SVGIG (reference sequence). V was pared by 1 base and J by 5 bases, with 1 base of the junction left unmatched. The CDR3 reads CAWSEGQGNEKLFF. The CDR3 coding sequence is TGTGCCTGGAGTGAGGGACAGGGGAATGAAAAACTGTTTTTT. The whole variable domain, remainder taken from reference TRBV30 and TRBJ1-4, is SQTIHQWPATLVQPVGSPLSLECTVEGTSNPNLYWYRQAAGRGLQLLFYSVGIGQISSEVPQNLSASRPQDRQFILSSKKLLLSDSGFYLCAWSEGQGNEKLFFGSGTQLSVL.

The chain joins TRBV4-2 to TRBJ1-2, with D hard to call. Germline V CDR1 and CDR2: LGHNA, YNFKEQ. V was shortened by 2 bases and J by 0 bases, with 10 bases between the two germline ends. CDR3 length: 15 amino acids. The CDR3 sequence is CASSQPGASNYGYTF. The CDR3 coding sequence is TGTGCCAGCAGCCAACCGGGAGCTTCTAACTATGGCTACACCTTC.

The chain uses TRBV7-2 and TRBJ1-1, with D unclear. Trimming removed 10 bases at V and 3 bases at J, with 3 bases between. This CDR3 is 9 amino acids long. Germline-derived CDR1 and CDR2 are SGHTA and FQGNSA. CDR3 protein: CATDTEAFF. CDR3 DNA sequence: TGTGCCACCGACACTGAAGCTTTCTTT.

The CDR3 loop is CASSLGGGKNTEAFF. The CDR3 DNA follows: TGTGCCAGCAGCTTAGGCGGGGGCAAAAACACTGAAGCTTTCTTT. The chain carries TRBV7-6 and TRBJ1-1, with a possible D match to TRBD1 (6 bases). The CDR3 extends over 15 amino acids. From germline, CDR1 is SGHVS and CDR2 FNYEAQ. V was clipped by 1 base and J by 2 bases, with 11 bases between them.

The chain recombines TRBV11-2 with TRBJ2-1; 8 nucleotides match TRBD2. There are 17 residues in the CDR3. CDR1 SGHAT and CDR2 FQNNGV come from the germline V gene. The ends lost 5 bases at V and 3 bases at J; junction bases unmatched: 12. This CDR3 reads CASSPWTSKRYYNEQFF. In nucleotides, the CDR3 is TGTGCCAGCAGCCCGTGGACTAGCAAACGTTACTACAATGAGCAGTTCTTC.

CDR3 nucleotide sequence: TGTGCCAGCAGCGTAGATCCTAGCGGGAGCTCCTACGAGCAGTACTTC. Protein: CASSVDPSGSSYEQYF. This sequence joins TRBV9 and TRBJ2-7; 10 bases align to TRBD2. This CDR3 contains 16 residues. The V gene's germline CDR1 is SGDLS and CDR2 YYNGEE. V shed 0 bases, J shed 0 bases, and the junction held 3 bases outside the gene matches.

V is TRBV21-1 and J is TRBJ1-4; the table's D call, TRBD1, has no DNA check behind it. TRBV21-1 counts as a pseudogene. This CDR3 is built from 16 residues. In nucleotides, the CDR3 is TGTGCCAGCAGCAAAAGGCACAGGGGGTTGGATGAAAAACTGTTTTTT. Translating gives CASSKRHRGLDEKLFF.